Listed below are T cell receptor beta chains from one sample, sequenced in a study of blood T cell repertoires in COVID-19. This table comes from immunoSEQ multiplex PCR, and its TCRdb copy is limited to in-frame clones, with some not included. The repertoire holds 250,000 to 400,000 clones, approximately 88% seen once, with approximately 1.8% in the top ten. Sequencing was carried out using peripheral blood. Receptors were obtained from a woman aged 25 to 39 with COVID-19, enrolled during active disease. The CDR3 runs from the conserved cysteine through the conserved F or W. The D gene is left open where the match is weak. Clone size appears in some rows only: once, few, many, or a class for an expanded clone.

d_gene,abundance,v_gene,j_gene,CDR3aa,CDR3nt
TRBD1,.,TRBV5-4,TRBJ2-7,CASSSPGQTYEQYF,TGTGCCAGCAGCTCCCCGGGACAGACCTACGAGCAGTACTTC
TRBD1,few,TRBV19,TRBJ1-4,CASSNPQQGVGEKLFF,TGTGCCAGTAGCAATCCTCAACAGGGGGTTGGGGAAAAACTGTTTTTT
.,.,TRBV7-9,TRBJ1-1,CASSPREGNTEAFF,TGTGCCAGCAGCCCCCGGGAGGGGAACACTGAAGCTTTCTTT
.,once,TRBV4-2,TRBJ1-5,CASSQETADFSQPQHF,TGTGCCAGCAGCCAAGAGACGGCAGACTTTAGTCAGCCCCAGCATTTT
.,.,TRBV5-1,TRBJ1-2,CASSFIGGDGYTF,TGCGCCAGCAGCTTTATTGGGGGCGATGGCTACACCTTC
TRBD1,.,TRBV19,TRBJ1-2,CASSKRGQEHYGYTF,TGTGCCAGTAGTAAAAGGGGACAGGAGCACTATGGCTACACCTTC
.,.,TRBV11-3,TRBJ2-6,CASSARGSSGANVLTF,TGTGCCAGCAGCGCCCGGGGGAGCTCTGGGGCCAACGTCCTGACTTTC
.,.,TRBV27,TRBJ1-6,CASSQTGDNSPLHF,TGTGCCAGCAGTCAGACAGGAGATAATTCACCCCTCCACTTT
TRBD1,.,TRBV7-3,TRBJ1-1,CASSLRGPNTEAFF,TGTGCCAGCAGCCTCAGGGGGCCAAACACTGAAGCTTTCTTT
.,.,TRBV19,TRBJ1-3,CASSIITGNTIYF,TGTGCCAGTAGTATCATCACCGGGAACACCATATATTTT
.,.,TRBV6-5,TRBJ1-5,CASSYGAGNQPQHF,TGTGCCAGCAGTTACGGGGCGGGCAATCAGCCCCAGCATTTT